This passage covers 16 T cell receptor beta chains from one sample sequenced in a study of cytomegalovirus exposure and HLA in healthy donors (dated by TCRdb to about 2017). The method behind the library was the immunoSEQ multiplex PCR assay. For the multiplex PCR, a mixture combining 60 forward primers for TCR Vbeta segments and 13 reverse primers for TCR Jbeta segments was used. TCRdb holds this immuneACCESS table with in-frame rearrangements only. Some clones are missing; in checked studies, unresolved V genes explain under half, and the rest has no known cause. The sample table records roughly 89,000 clones; approximately 76% of these occur just once. Over 9% of the sample comes from the top ten. Sequenced: PBMCs. The receptors shown here come from a young man in good health and CMV-seropositive.

This chain joins TRBV2 and TRBJ1-6; D is unclear. The CDR3 spans 14 residues. Germline V gives CDR1 SNHLY, CDR2 FYNNEI. Trimming took 6 bases from V and 9 from J, leaving 15 bases between them. The CDR3 DNA reads TGTGCCAGCAGGGCAGGCGGGCCTTCTTCACCCCTCCACTTT. Protein product: CASRAGGPSSPLHF.

V usage is TRBV7-9 and J usage is TRBJ1-3; tentatively, D is TRBD1 (5 bases). Trimming took off 6 bases at V and 0 bases at J, with 9 bases between the two ends. CDR1 and CDR2 (germline): SEHNR, FQNEAQ (reference sequence). This CDR3 region has 14 residues. The CDR3 DNA follows: TGTGCCAGCAGGGCAGGGTACTCTGGAAACACCATATATTTT. This translates into CASRAGYSGNTIYF.

The rearrangement uses TRBV13 and TRBJ2-7; perhaps TRBD2 as D (6 bases). V shed 0 bases and J shed 5 bases, with 23 bases lying between them. The germline gives CDR1 PRHDT, CDR2 FYEKMQ (reference sequence). CDR3 length: 18 amino acids. The CDR3 reads CASSLGLGNLAGFHEQYF. In DNA, the CDR3 is TGTGCCAGCAGCTTAGGCCTTGGGAATTTGGCGGGGTTCCACGAGCAGTACTTC.

This clone is a singleton in its sample. V usage is TRBV13 and J usage is TRBJ2-1, with D tentatively TRBD1 (6 bases). CDR3 length: 13 residues. V dropped 2 bases and J dropped 14 bases, with 16 bases sitting between them. From germline, CDR1 is PRHDT and CDR2 FYEKMQ (reference sequence). Here the CDR3 reads CASSLTGTKREFF. In nucleotides, the CDR3 is TGTGCCAGCAGCTTAACCGGGACAAAAAGGGAGTTCTTC. The full variable domain, rest sourced from reference TRBV13 and TRBJ2-1, is AAGVIQSPRHLIKEKRETATLKCYPIPRHDTVYWYQQGPGQDPQFLISFYEKMQSDKGSIPDRFSAQQFSDYHSELNMSSLELGDSALYFCASSLTGTKREFFGPGTRLTVL.

The rearrangement links TRBV13 to TRBJ1-2, with TRBD1 matching 7 bases. Looked up from germline, CDR1 is PRHDT and CDR2 is FYEKMQ (reference sequence). This CDR3 contains 14 residues. V lost 5 bases and J lost 2; bases outside the gene matches: 5. In nucleotides, the CDR3 is TGTGCCAGCAGCGCCATGACAGGGAACTATGGCTACACCTTC. It is translated as CASSAMTGNYGYTF.

This chain uses TRBV7-6 with TRBJ2-6, with no clear D. Trimming stripped 5 bases from V and 0 bases from J, with 11 bases between. Germline V gives CDR1 SGHVS, CDR2 FNYEAQ. The CDR3 has 16 amino acids. This CDR3 is CASSPGLSSGANVLTF. DNA for the CDR3: TGTGCCAGCAGCCCGGGTCTGAGCTCTGGGGCCAACGTCCTGACTTTC.

The chain links TRBV6-6 to TRBJ2-3, with 12 bases fitting TRBD2. The germline CDR1 and CDR2 sequences are MNHNY and SVGAGI (reference sequence). This CDR3 has 16 amino acids. The trim removed 4 bases at V and 2 bases at J, leaving 4 bases unmatched. CDR3 residues: CASSLTSGGYTDTQYF. In nucleotides, the CDR3 is TGTGCCAGCAGTTTGACTAGCGGGGGTTACACAGATACGCAGTATTTT.

The V gene is TRBV6-1, the J gene TRBJ2-2; the match to TRBD1 covers 8 bases. CDR3 length: 15 residues. The V segment lost 6 bases and the J segment 4 bases; nucleotides outside the gene matches: 7. Germline V gene sequence: CDR1 MNHNS, CDR2 SASEGT. The CDR3 nucleotides read TGTGCCAGCAGCGAGACAGGGGCGGGCACCGGGGAGCTGTTTTTT. This encodes CASSETGAGTGELFF.

The chain couples TRBV7-9 to TRBJ1-2; weak D call: TRBD1 (6 bases). V lost 5 bases to trimming and J lost 2 bases, with 9 bases between them. The CDR3 contains 13 residues. CDR1 SEHNR and CDR2 FQNEAQ come from the germline V gene (reference sequence). This CDR3 is CASSADRNYGYTF. The CDR3 DNA is TGTGCCAGCAGCGCCGACAGGAACTATGGCTACACCTTC.

The chain carries TRBV5-6 and TRBJ2-5, with 7 bases that match TRBD2. Germline trimming cut 1 base from V and 2 bases from J; bases unmatched to any gene: 2. The CDR3 extends over 14 amino acids. Germline V CDR1 and CDR2: SGHDT, YYEEEE. CDR3 in amino acids: CASSLWGGQETQYF. DNA of the CDR3: TGTGCCAGCAGCTTGTGGGGGGGGCAAGAGACCCAGTACTTC. The full variable domain, rest sourced from reference TRBV5-6 and TRBJ2-5, is DAGVTQSPTHLIKTRGQQVTLRCSPKSGHDTVSWYQQALGQGPQFIFQYYEEEERQRGNFPDRFSGHQFPNYSSELNVNALLLGDSALYLCASSLWGGQETQYFGPGTRLLVL.

V gene TRBV15 combines with J gene TRBJ1-2; D is undetermined. Trimming cost V 0 bases and J 5 bases, with 10 bases left between them. CDR1 is LNHNV, CDR2 YYDKDF, per germline (reference sequence). CDR3 length: 14 amino acids. The CDR3 protein is CATSRDRGQYGYTF. The CDR3 bases are TGTGCCACCAGCAGAGATCGTGGCCAATATGGCTACACCTTC.

This CDR3 reads CASSPEGAYNEQFF. For the CDR3, the DNA is TGTGCCAGCAGCCCCGAGGGGGCCTACAATGAGCAGTTCTTC. The genes are TRBV14 and TRBJ2-1, with D perhaps TRBD1 (6 bases). CDR3 length: 14 residues. Looked up from germline, CDR1 is SGHDN and CDR2 is FVKESK. Trimming cost V 4 bases and J 2 bases, with 9 bases left between them. Combining the CDR3 with reference TRBV14 and TRBJ2-1 gives the whole variable domain EAGVTQFPSHSVIEKGQTVTLRCDPISGHDNLYWYRRVMGKEIKFLLHFVKESKQDESGMPNNRFLAERTGGTYSTLKVQPAELEDSGVYFCASSPEGAYNEQFFGPGTRLTVL.

This clone was counted a single time. This sequence joins TRBV5-4 and TRBJ2-5, with 9 bases identical to TRBD2. The V gene's germline CDR1 is SGHNT and CDR2 YYREEE (reference sequence). V lost 4 bases to trimming and J lost 4 bases; unmatched junction nucleotides: 11. CDR3 length: 16 residues. CDR3 sequence (DNA): TGTGCCAGCAGCAAGGGACTAGCCGATCTTCGAGAGACCCAGTACTTC. Its translation: CASSKGLADLRETQYF.

The chain couples TRBV7-9 to TRBJ1-1; D remains unclear. Germline V lookup: CDR1 SEHNR, CDR2 FQNEAQ (reference sequence). V was shortened by 5 bases and J by 13 bases, with 17 bases between the two germline ends. This CDR3 is 12 amino acids long. Here the CDR3 reads CASSPGSGKGFF. CDR3 coding DNA: TGTGCCAGCAGCCCGGGTTCGGGTAAAGGTTTCTTT.

The chain is built from TRBV10-1 and TRBJ2-7; no clear D gene. Trimming stripped 6 bases from V and 2 bases from J, with 20 bases between. CDR1 is WNHNN, CDR2 SYGVQD, per germline (reference sequence). The CDR3 sequence is 16 residues long. CDR3 sequence: CASRDPGPTFPYEQYF. The DNA of the CDR3 is TGCGCCAGCAGAGACCCTGGGCCCACGTTTCCCTACGAGCAGTACTTC.

The gene calls are TRBV7-6 and TRBJ1-5; no clear D gene. Per germline, CDR1 SGHVS and CDR2 FNYEAQ. The CDR3 has 15 residues. The V and J ends lost 0 bases and 3 bases respectively, with 9 bases between them. CDR3 bases: TGTGCCAGCAGCTTAGCGAGCGGGGTCAATCAGCCCCAGCATTTT. Translated, it gives CASSLASGVNQPQHF.